Listed here is a single T cell receptor beta chain. The data stem from a study of blood T cell repertoires in COVID-19. Overall study context: T cells, B-cell-depleted T cells, or PBMCs supplied cDNA or gDNA.

Sequencing used immunoSEQ multiplex PCR; TCRdb keeps in-frame clones, though not all of them. The sample carries about 260,000 clones, roughly 80% recorded once. The CDR3 consists of 13 residues. CDR1 is SGHRS, CDR2 YFSETQ, per germline. The V gene end was trimmed by 7 bases and the J gene end by 2 bases; junction bases not matched to a gene: 3. The clonotype was recovered from a man aged 60 to 75 with acute or convalescent COVID-19. Material for sequencing was peripheral blood. This sequence joins TRBV5-1 and TRBJ1-3; the match to TRBD1 covers 7 bases. CDR3 amino acids: CASGDRPGNTIYF. For the CDR3, the DNA is TGCGCCAGCGGGGACAGACCTGGAAACACCATATATTTT.